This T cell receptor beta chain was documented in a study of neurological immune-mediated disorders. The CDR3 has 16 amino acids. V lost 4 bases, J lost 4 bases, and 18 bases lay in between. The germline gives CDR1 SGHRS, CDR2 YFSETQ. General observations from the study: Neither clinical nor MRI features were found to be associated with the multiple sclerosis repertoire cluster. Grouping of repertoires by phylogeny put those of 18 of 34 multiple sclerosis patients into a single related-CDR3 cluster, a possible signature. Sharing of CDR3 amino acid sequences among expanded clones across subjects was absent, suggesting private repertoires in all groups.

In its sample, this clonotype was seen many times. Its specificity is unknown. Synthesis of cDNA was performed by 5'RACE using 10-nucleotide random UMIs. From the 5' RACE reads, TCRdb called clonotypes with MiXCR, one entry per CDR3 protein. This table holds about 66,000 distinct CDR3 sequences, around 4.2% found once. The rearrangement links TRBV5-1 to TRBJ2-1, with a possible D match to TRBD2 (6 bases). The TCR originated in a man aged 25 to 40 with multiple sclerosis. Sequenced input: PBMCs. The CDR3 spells CASSLRAGSTYNEQFF. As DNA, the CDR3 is TGCGCCAGCAGCCTGAGGGCGGGGTCAACATACAATGAGCAGTTCTTC.